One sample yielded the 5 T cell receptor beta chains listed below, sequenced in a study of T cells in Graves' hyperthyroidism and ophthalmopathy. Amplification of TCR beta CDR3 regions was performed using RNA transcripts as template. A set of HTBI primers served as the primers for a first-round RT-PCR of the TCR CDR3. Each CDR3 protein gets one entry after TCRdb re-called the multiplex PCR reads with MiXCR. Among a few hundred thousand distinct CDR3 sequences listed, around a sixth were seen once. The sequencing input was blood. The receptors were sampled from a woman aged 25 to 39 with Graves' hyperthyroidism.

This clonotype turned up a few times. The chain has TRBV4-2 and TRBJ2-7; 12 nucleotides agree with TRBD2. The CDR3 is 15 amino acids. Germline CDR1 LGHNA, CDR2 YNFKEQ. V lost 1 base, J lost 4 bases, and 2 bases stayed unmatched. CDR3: CASSQGTSGRYEQYF. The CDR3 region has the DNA TGTGCCAGCAGCCAAGGAACTAGCGGGAGGTACGAGCAGTACTTC.

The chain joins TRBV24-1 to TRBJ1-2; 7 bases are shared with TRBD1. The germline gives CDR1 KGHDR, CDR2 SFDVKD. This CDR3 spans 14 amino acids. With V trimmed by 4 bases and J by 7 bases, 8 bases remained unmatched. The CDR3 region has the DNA TGTGCCACCAGTGAAACGGGACAGAATCGTGGCTACACCTTC. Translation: CATSETGQNRGYTF.

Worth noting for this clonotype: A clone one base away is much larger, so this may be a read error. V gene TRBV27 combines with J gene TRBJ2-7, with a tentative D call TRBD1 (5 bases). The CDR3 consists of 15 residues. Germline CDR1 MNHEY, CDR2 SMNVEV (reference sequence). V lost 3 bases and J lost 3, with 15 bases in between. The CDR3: CASSFGAVGNYEQYF. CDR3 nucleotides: TGTGCCAGCAGTTTTGGGGCAGTGGGAAACTACGAGCAGTACTTC.

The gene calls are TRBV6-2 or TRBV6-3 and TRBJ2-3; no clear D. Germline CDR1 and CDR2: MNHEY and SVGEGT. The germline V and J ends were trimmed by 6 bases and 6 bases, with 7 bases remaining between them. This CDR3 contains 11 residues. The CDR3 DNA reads TGTGCCAGCAGCCGAATGGATACGCAGTATTTT. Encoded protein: CASSRMDTQYF.

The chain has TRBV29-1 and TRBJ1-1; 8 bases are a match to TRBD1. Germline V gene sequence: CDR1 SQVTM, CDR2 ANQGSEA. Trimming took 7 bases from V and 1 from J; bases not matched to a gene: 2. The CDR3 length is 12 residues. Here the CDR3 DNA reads TGCAGCGGGCAGGGGGCGAACACTGAAGCTTTCTTT. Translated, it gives CSGQGANTEAFF.